Following are 10 T cell receptor beta chains from one sample sequenced in a study of blood T cell repertoires in COVID-19. Produced via immunoSEQ multiplex PCR; TCRdb's table is partial and in-frame only. The sample lists 250,000 or so clones, 85% to 90% occurring once. The sequenced sample consisted of PBMCs or T cells enriched from blood (not recorded which). The receptors stem from a woman aged 25 to 39 with acute COVID-19.

The rearrangement uses TRBV2 and TRBJ2-1, with 10 nucleotides matching TRBD2. Per the germline V gene, CDR1 is SNHLY and CDR2 is FYNNEI. V shed 4 bases and J 4 bases; nucleotides not matched to a gene: 1. This CDR3 is 14 amino acids long. The DNA for the CDR3 is TGTGCCAGCAGTGGACTAGCGGGTTACAATGAGCAGTTCTTC. Protein: CASSGLAGYNEQFF.

This rearrangement joins TRBV3-1 (or the pseudogene TRBV3-2) to TRBJ2-2, with D possibly being TRBD2 (5 bases). The V gene lost 1 base and the J gene lost 1 base, with 10 bases spanning the gap. Germline V CDR1 and CDR2: LGHDT, YNNKEL (reference sequence). CDR3 size: 16 residues. This CDR3 is CASSQGELMNTGELFF. CDR3 sequence (DNA): TGTGCCAGCAGCCAAGGGGAGCTGATGAACACCGGGGAGCTGTTTTTT.

The rearrangement uses TRBV28 and TRBJ2-7, with D possibly being TRBD2 (6 bases). Per the germline V gene, CDR1 is MDHEN and CDR2 is SYDVKM. V lost 3 bases to trimming and J lost 6 bases, with 21 bases between them. CDR3 length: 16 amino acids. Here the CDR3 reads CASSFHWQGGSAEQYF. The CDR3 region has the DNA TGTGCCAGCAGTTTTCACTGGCAGGGAGGTAGCGCCGAGCAGTACTTC.

In its sample, this clone was seen once. V is TRBV7-6 and J is TRBJ2-3, with a tentative D call TRBD1 (5 bases). V gave up 1 base and J gave up 3 bases, with 17 bases separating them. The CDR3 consists of 17 residues. Germline CDR1 reads SGHVS; CDR2 reads FNYEAQ. In nucleotides, the CDR3 is TGTGCCAGCAGCTTAGTTTCAGGGCACAACCCAACAGATACGCAGTATTTT. This gives the protein CASSLVSGHNPTDTQYF.

The gene calls are TRBV21-1 and TRBJ1-2. TRBV21-1 is annotated as a pseudogene. The CDR3 covers 13 residues. The CDR3 nucleotides are TGTGCCAGCAGCAAAGGGGGGGATTATGGCTACACCTTC. It translates to CASSKGGDYGYTF.

A single count supports this clone. The V gene is TRBV3-1 (or the pseudogene TRBV3-2), the J gene TRBJ2-5; 7 bases map to TRBD1. Germline assignment: CDR1 LGHDT and CDR2 YNNKEL (reference sequence). The CDR3 has 15 amino acids. Trimming cost V 2 bases and J 2 bases; bases outside gene matches: 5. In nucleotides, the CDR3 is TGTGCCAGCAGCCAACAGACAGGGAGACAAGAGACCCAGTACTTC. This codes for CASSQQTGRQETQYF.

This clone showed up just a few times. The chain combines TRBV5-1 with TRBJ2-7; a possible D gene is TRBD2 (5 bases). The ends were cut back, 1 base at V and 3 bases at J, with 8 bases in the middle. Germline values: CDR1 SGHRS, CDR2 YFSETQ. The CDR3 is 13 amino acids. CDR3 in amino acids: CASSLNGVYEQYF. DNA for the CDR3: TGCGCCAGCAGCTTGAACGGGGTCTACGAGCAGTACTTC.

V gene TRBV14 combines with J gene TRBJ2-7; D may be TRBD1 (5 bases). V lost 3 bases to trimming and J lost 4 bases, with 16 bases between them. Germline assignment: CDR1 SGHDN and CDR2 FVKESK. The CDR3 is made up of 15 amino acids. This CDR3 is CASSHTMGPLYEQYF. The CDR3 region has the DNA TGTGCCAGCAGCCATACTATGGGGCCATTATACGAGCAGTACTTC.

The chain employs TRBV7-3 and TRBJ2-2; 7 positions match TRBD1. The ends lost 5 bases at V and 3 bases at J; junction bases unmatched: 3. The CDR3 runs to 14 residues. Per the germline V gene, CDR1 is SGHTA and CDR2 is FQGTGA. The CDR3 protein is CASSRTGDTGELFF. In DNA, the CDR3 is TGTGCCAGCAGCCGTACAGGGGACACCGGGGAGCTGTTTTTT.

This chain joins TRBV7-9 and TRBJ1-5; a weak D match, TRBD1 (5 bases). The CDR3 extends over 15 amino acids. V lost 1 base and J lost 5, with 12 bases in between. Germline CDR1 is SEHNR and CDR2 is FQNEAQ (reference sequence). In DNA, the CDR3 is TGTGCCAGCAGCTTAGGTTCGGGGGGGGATCAGCCCCAGCATTTT. Translated, it gives CASSLGSGGDQPQHF.